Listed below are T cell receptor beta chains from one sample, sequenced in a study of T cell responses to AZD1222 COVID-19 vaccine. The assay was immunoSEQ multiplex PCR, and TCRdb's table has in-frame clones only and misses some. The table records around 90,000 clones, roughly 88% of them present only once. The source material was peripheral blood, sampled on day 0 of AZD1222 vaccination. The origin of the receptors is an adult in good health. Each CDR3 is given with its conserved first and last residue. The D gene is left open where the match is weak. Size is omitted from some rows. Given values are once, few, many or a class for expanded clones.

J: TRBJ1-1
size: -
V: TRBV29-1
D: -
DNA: TGCAGCGTTTACTACAGGACTGAAGCTTTCTTT
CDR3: CSVYYRTEAFF

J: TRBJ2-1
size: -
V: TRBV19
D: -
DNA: TGTGCCAGTAGTACTCGGAGGTCCTACAATGAGCAGTTCTTC
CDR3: CASSTRRSYNEQFF

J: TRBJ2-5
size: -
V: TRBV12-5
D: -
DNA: TGTGCTAGTGGTTTGGGGCAGGGCGGGGCAGGCCAAGAGACCCAGTACTTC
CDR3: CASGLGQGGAGQETQYF

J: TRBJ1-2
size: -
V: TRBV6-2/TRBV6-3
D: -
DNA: TGTGCCAGCAGTTACCAGGGGTACGGCTACACCTTC
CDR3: CASSYQGYGYTF

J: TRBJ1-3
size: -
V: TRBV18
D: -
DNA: TGTGCCAGCTCAACTAAACCCGGGACGTTAAACACCATATATTTT
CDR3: CASSTKPGTLNTIYF

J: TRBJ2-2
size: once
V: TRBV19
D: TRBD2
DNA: TGTGCCAGTAGTATTTACGGGGGGGCAGCCGGGGAGCTGTTTTTT
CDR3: CASSIYGGAAGELFF

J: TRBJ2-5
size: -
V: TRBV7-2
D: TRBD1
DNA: TGTGCCAGCAGCTTAGCGGGACAGGGAGGAGAGACCCAGTACTTC
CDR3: CASSLAGQGGETQYF

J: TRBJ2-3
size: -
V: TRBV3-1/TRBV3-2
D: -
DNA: TGTGCCAGCAGCCCCAGACTAAACACAGATACGCAGTATTTT
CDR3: CASSPRLNTDTQYF

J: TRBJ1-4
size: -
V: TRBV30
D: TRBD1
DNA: TGTGCCTGGAGTGCGGGGGGACAGGGCTATGAAAAACTGTTTTTT
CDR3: CAWSAGGQGYEKLFF

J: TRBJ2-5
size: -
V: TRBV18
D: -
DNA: TGTGCCAGCTCACCAGGGGACCAAGAGACCCAGTACTTC
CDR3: CASSPGDQETQYF

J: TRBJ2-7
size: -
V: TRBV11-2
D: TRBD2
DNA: TGTGCCAGCAGCTCCGAGCGGGGGTCCTACGAGCAGTACTTC
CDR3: CASSSERGSYEQYF

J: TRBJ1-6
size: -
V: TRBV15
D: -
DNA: TGTGCCACCAGCAGAGCCCGCCGGGGAAATTCACCCCTCCACTTT
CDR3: CATSRARRGNSPLHF